This TCR beta chain was documented in a study of blood T cell repertoires in COVID-19. Overall study context: Acute and convalescent COVID-19 samples came from the United States, Italy and Spain. T cells, B-cell-depleted T cells, or PBMCs provided the cDNA or gDNA that served as material.

CDR3 length: 16 amino acids. V was clipped by 4 bases and J by 4 bases, with 18 bases between them. In germline, CDR1 is LNHDA, CDR2 SQIVND (reference sequence). Source study methods: Estimates of nucleated cell counts were drawn from the amplification of reference gene primers. Data came from immunoSEQ multiplex PCR; TCRdb stores just in-frame clones and leaves some out. The V and J calls and clone size are taken from that table; D and trimming were inferred from the DNA. The profile shows fewer than 600,000 clones, roughly 89% of them singletons. Only a few counts were recorded for this clone. The sample was peripheral blood. The genes are TRBV19 and TRBJ2-3; no definite D call. The origin of this receptor is a man between 18 and 29 years old with COVID-19, enrolled during active disease. The CDR3 DNA reads TGTGCCAGTAGTACGCTATCCTCTCGCATCGCAGATACGCAGTATTTT. Encoded protein: CASSTLSSRIADTQYF.